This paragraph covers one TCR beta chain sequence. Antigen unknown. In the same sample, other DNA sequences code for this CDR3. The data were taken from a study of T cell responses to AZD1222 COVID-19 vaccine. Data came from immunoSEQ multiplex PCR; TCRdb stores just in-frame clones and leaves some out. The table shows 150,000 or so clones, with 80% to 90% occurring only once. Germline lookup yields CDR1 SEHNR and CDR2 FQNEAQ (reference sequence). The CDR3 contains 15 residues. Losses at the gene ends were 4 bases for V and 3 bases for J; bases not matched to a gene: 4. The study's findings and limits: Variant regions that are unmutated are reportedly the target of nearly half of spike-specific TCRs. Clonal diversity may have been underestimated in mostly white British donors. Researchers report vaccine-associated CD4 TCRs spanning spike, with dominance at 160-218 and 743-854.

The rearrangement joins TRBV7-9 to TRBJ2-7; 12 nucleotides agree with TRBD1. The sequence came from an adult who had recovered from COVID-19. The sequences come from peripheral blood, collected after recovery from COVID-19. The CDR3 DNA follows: TGTGCCAGCAGCTCTCGGGACAGGGGGCACTACGAGCAGTACTTC. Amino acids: CASSSRDRGHYEQYF. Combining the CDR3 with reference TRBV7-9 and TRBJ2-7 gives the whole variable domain DTGVSQNPRHKITKRGQNVTFRCDPISEHNRLYWYRQTLGQGPEFLTYFQNEAQLEKSRLLSDRFSAERPKGSFSTLEIQRTEQGDSAMYLCASSSRDRGHYEQYFGPGTRLTVT.